This T cell receptor beta chain was captured in a study of T cells expressing NK-cell markers. Looking at the study overall: Sorted T-cell subsets CD3+CD56+NKG2C+, CD3+CD56+NKG2C- and CD3+CD56-NKG2C+ were TCR beta-sequenced. With respect to HCMV, most of the eight sequenced donors were seropositive, and one was seronegative. General study findings and limits: It was still unclear whether expanded NKG2C+ T cell clones were HCMV specific.

Notes on this clonotype: Its antigen is unidentified.

CDR3 size: 14 residues. The germline V gene encodes CDR1 MNHNS and CDR2 SASEGT. TCRdb reanalyzed the 5' RACE reads and collapses them to one entry per CDR3 protein, without DNA. Its table lists some 440,000 distinct CDR3 sequences. The receptor was derived from a woman in her forties or fifties in good health. The sequenced sample consisted of blood T cells: a sorted CD56 or NKG2C T cell subset, CD4+ or CD8+ T cells, or bulk PBMC T cells (not recorded which). V usage is TRBV6-1 and J usage is TRBJ1-6. This CDR3 is CASSERSYNSPLHF.